The 27 T cell receptor beta chains given below trace back to one sample, sequenced in a study of blood T cell repertoires in COVID-19. Profiling relied on immunoSEQ multiplex PCR, and the TCRdb table lists in-frame clones only, not all of them. The sample consists of fewer than 350,000 clones, approximately 91% of them appearing once. The sample was PBMCs or T cells enriched from blood (not recorded which). The receptor source for this set is a woman between 25 and 40 years old who had been exposed to COVID-19.

This chain uses TRBV30 with TRBJ1-3; the D gene is possibly TRBD1 (5 bases). V lost 3 bases to trimming and J lost 8 bases, with 20 bases between them. The CDR3 extends over 15 amino acids. Germline V gene data show CDR1 as GTSNPN and CDR2 as SVGIG (reference sequence). DNA of the CDR3: TGTGCCTGGAGGACGGTCGACAGTTACTCGGACACCATATATTTT. It yields the protein CAWRTVDSYSDTIYF.

In its sample, this clone was seen once. This chain links TRBV5-1 with TRBJ1-1; no reliable D call. CDR1 SGHRS and CDR2 YFSETQ come from the germline V gene. CDR3 size: 14 residues. V was cut by 5 bases and J by 6 bases, with 17 bases left in between. The DNA for the CDR3 is TGCGCCAGCAGTTACTCGAGGTCGGCGGCTGAAGCTTTCTTT. This gives the protein CASSYSRSAAEAFF.

This sequence joins TRBV2 and TRBJ1-5; the match to TRBD1 covers 12 bases. Germline V lookup: CDR1 SNHLY, CDR2 FYNNEI. V trimming: 6 bases; J trimming: 6 bases; junction bases outside the gene matches: 9. This CDR3 contains 16 residues. The chain's CDR3 is CASSGDRGRFGQPQHF. CDR3 DNA sequence: TGTGCCAGCAGCGGGGACAGGGGGCGGTTTGGTCAGCCCCAGCATTTT.

V usage is TRBV18 and J usage is TRBJ1-1, with 9 bases identical to TRBD1. The CDR3 consists of 15 residues. Germline V gene sequence: CDR1 KGHSH, CDR2 LQKENI. V lost 0 bases, J lost 5 bases, and 4 bases stayed unmatched. CDR3 nucleotides: TGTGCCAGCTCACCACCGTACAGGGGGCAAACTGAAGCTTTCTTT. It is translated as CASSPPYRGQTEAFF.

The rearrangement uses TRBV14 and TRBJ2-2; 13 nucleotides match TRBD2. The CDR3 covers 17 residues. CDR1 is SGHDN, CDR2 FVKESK, per germline. Trimming removed 4 bases from V and 1 base from J; junction bases left unmatched: 3. In DNA, the CDR3 is TGTGCCAGCAGCCGCCGACTAGCGGGAGGGAACACCGGGGAGCTGTTTTTT. This sequence encodes CASSRRLAGGNTGELFF.

In its sample, this clone was seen a few times. The chain links TRBV4-2 to TRBJ1-2; 7 nucleotides match TRBD1. Trimming took 0 bases from V and 2 from J; bases not matched to a gene: 6. The CDR3 runs 16 residues. The germline V gene encodes CDR1 LGHNA and CDR2 YNFKEQ. CDR3 protein: CASSQDGQGGNYGYTF. CDR3 DNA: TGTGCCAGCAGCCAAGATGGGCAGGGGGGCAACTATGGCTACACCTTC.

The chain couples TRBV12-3 or TRBV12-4 to TRBJ1-5; D is undetermined. Trimming pared 5 bases from V and 0 bases from J, leaving 5 bases between. The CDR3 loop spans 13 amino acids. Written as DNA, the CDR3 is TGTGCCAGCAGTACAAATAGCAATCAGCCCCAGCATTTT. Protein: CASSTNSNQPQHF.

V gene TRBV9 combines with J gene TRBJ2-1; D is possibly TRBD2 (6 bases). This CDR3 is built from 15 residues. Germline V gives CDR1 SGDLS, CDR2 YYNGEE. Trimming pared 0 bases from V and 9 bases from J, leaving 16 bases between. The CDR3 loop is CASSVGGRWAFEQFF. CDR3 DNA: TGTGCCAGCAGCGTAGGGGGGAGGTGGGCCTTTGAGCAGTTCTTC.

J is TRBJ1-1 and V is TRBV5-1, with D maybe TRBD1 (6 bases). The germline V gene has CDR1 SGHRS and CDR2 YFSETQ. Trimming left V 6 bases short and J 1 base short, with 13 bases between. This CDR3 is built from 14 residues. CDR3 sequence reads: CASTPQGRNTEAFF. In DNA, the CDR3 is TGCGCCAGCACCCCCCAGGGGAGGAACACTGAAGCTTTCTTT.

The rearrangement uses TRBV3-1 (or the pseudogene TRBV3-2) and TRBJ1-2, with D perhaps TRBD1 (5 bases). CDR3 length equals 15 residues. V was shortened by 3 bases and J by 4 bases, with 15 bases between the two germline ends. Germline values: CDR1 LGHDT, CDR2 YNNKEL (reference sequence). In DNA, the CDR3 is TGTGCCAGCAGCCACCTTACAGGACCTTTCTATGGCTACACCTTC. Protein product: CASSHLTGPFYGYTF.

This sequence joins TRBV7-3 and TRBJ2-7; TRBD1 matches 10 bases. CDR3 length equals 14 residues. V was clipped by 2 bases and J by 6 bases; unmatched bases: 4. The germline V gene has CDR1 SGHTA and CDR2 FQGTGA. This chain's CDR3 is CASSLGTGEAEQYF. The CDR3 region has the DNA TGTGCCAGCAGCTTAGGGACAGGGGAGGCCGAGCAGTACTTC.

The chain links TRBV7-9 to TRBJ1-2; perhaps TRBD1 as D (5 bases). The CDR3 has 12 residues. Deletions cut 5 bases from V and 4 bases from J, with 8 bases between. Looked up from germline, CDR1 is SEHNR and CDR2 is FQNEAQ (reference sequence). CDR3 in DNA: TGTGCCAGCAGCCCGGGGGGCTATGGCTACACCTTC. This codes for CASSPGGYGYTF. The full variable domain, its missing parts supplied by reference TRBV7-9 and TRBJ1-2, is DTGVSQNPRHKITKRGQNVTFRCDPISEHNRLYWYRQTLGQGPEFLTYFQNEAQLEKSRLLSDRFSAERPKGSFSTLEIQRTEQGDSAMYLCASSPGGYGYTFGSGTRLTVV.

The genes are TRBV10-1 and TRBJ2-7; 7 nucleotides align to TRBD2. The CDR3 has 15 amino acids. Germline loops: CDR1 WNHNN, CDR2 SYGVQD (reference sequence). J gave up 3 bases and V 2 bases, and 7 bases lay outside the gene matches. As DNA, the CDR3 is TGCGCCAGCAGTGAGAGACTGGGGGGGTTCTACGAGCAGTACTTC. The encoded protein is CASSERLGGFYEQYF.

The chain employs TRBV12-3 or TRBV12-4 and TRBJ1-2; D unresolved. CDR3 length: 13 amino acids. V lost 3 bases to trimming and J lost 3 bases, with 8 bases between them. The CDR3 nucleotides read TGTGCCAGCAGTTTGAGGCAGTACTATGGCTACACCTTC. Its protein product is CASSLRQYYGYTF.

The chain is built from TRBV6-5 and TRBJ2-7, with 8 bases fitting TRBD2. Germline CDR1 reads MNHEY; CDR2 reads SVGAGI. The CDR3 extends over 14 amino acids. Trimming removed 10 bases from V and 0 bases from J; junction bases left unmatched: 8. CDR3 in amino acids: CATAGSGASYEQYF. The DNA of the CDR3 is TGTGCCACCGCTGGTAGCGGGGCCTCCTACGAGCAGTACTTC.

The chain links TRBV4-2 to TRBJ2-5, with 13 positions matching TRBD2. With 0 bases clipped from V and 5 bases from J, the junction kept 15 bases outside the gene matches. The CDR3 consists of 20 residues. Germline CDR1 LGHNA, CDR2 YNFKEQ. The CDR3 DNA reads as TGTGCCAGCAGCCAAGATGTTCAGCGCGGACTAGCGGGAGCGGAGGAGACCCAGTACTTC. Translation gives CASSQDVQRGLAGAEETQYF.

V is TRBV27 and J is TRBJ1-1; 7 bases agree with TRBD1. The V and J ends lost 6 bases and 5 bases, in that order; junction bases with no gene match: 12. The CDR3 is 15 residues long. The germline V gene encodes CDR1 MNHEY and CDR2 SMNVEV (reference sequence). DNA of the CDR3: TGTGCCAGCAGCCTCCCGGGACAGAGGAGGACTGAAGCTTTCTTT. Residues: CASSLPGQRRTEAFF.

The chain employs TRBV28 and TRBJ2-1; 12 positions match TRBD2. Per the germline V gene, CDR1 is MDHEN and CDR2 is SYDVKM. Trimming removed 6 bases from V and 4 bases from J; junction bases left unmatched: 1. This CDR3 has 14 amino acids. DNA of the CDR3: TGTGCCAGCAGGGGGACTAGCGGGTACAATGAGCAGTTCTTC. This encodes CASRGTSGYNEQFF.

The V gene is TRBV28, the J gene TRBJ1-2, with D maybe TRBD1 (5 bases). The CDR3 consists of 14 residues. CDR1 and CDR2 from the germline V gene are MDHEN and SYDVKM. V lost 2 bases and J 3 bases, leaving 10 bases between the germline ends. The CDR3 DNA is TGTGCCAGCAGTTTACCCAGCAGGGACTATGGCTACACCTTC. Its translation: CASSLPSRDYGYTF.

The gene calls are TRBV9 and TRBJ1-5; the match to TRBD1 covers 7 bases. Germline V gene data show CDR1 as SGDLS and CDR2 as YYNGEE. The CDR3 extends over 13 amino acids. With 3 bases clipped from V and 7 bases from J, the junction kept 4 bases outside the gene matches. This CDR3 is CASSAQQGQPQHF. The CDR3 DNA reads TGTGCCAGCAGCGCCCAACAGGGGCAGCCCCAGCATTTT.

The J gene is TRBJ1-3, the V gene TRBV19; 7 nucleotides align to TRBD1. CDR3 size: 16 residues. J lost 0 bases, V lost 6 bases, and 8 bases had no gene match. From germline, CDR1 is LNHDA and CDR2 SQIVND (reference sequence). DNA for the CDR3: TGTGCCAGTAGAGACAGGGCGAGGGACTCTGGAAACACCATATATTTT. Encoded protein: CASRDRARDSGNTIYF.

The gene calls are TRBV9 and TRBJ2-1; D gene uncertain. The germline CDR1 and CDR2 sequences are SGDLS and YYNGEE. The length of the CDR3 is 14 residues. V was trimmed by 5 bases and J by 0 bases, leaving 9 bases between them. The CDR3 loop is CASSRRDSYNEQFF. In nucleotides, the CDR3 is TGTGCCAGCAGTAGAAGAGACTCCTACAATGAGCAGTTCTTC.

The rearrangement uses TRBV18 and TRBJ2-6; D gene ambiguous. This CDR3 has 15 amino acids. Looked up from germline, CDR1 is KGHSH and CDR2 is LQKENI. The V and J ends lost 3 bases and 0 bases respectively, with 6 bases between them. The chain's CDR3 is CASSPWASGANVLTF. Written as DNA, the CDR3 is TGTGCCAGCTCACCGTGGGCCTCTGGGGCCAACGTCCTGACTTTC.

V is TRBV19 and J is TRBJ2-7; 8 nucleotides line up with TRBD1. Germline assignment: CDR1 LNHDA and CDR2 SQIVND (reference sequence). V lost 6 bases, J lost 3 bases, and 4 bases stayed unmatched. The CDR3 has 13 amino acids. CDR3 residues: CASRSGQGYEQYF. CDR3 DNA sequence: TGTGCCAGTAGGAGCGGACAGGGCTACGAGCAGTACTTC. The variable domain in full, with the rest retrieved from reference TRBV19 and TRBJ2-7, is DGGITQSPKYLFRKEGQNVTLSCEQNLNHDAMYWYRQDPGQGLRLIYYSQIVNDFQKGDIAEGYSVSREKKESFPLTVTSAQKNPTAFYLCASRSGQGYEQYFGPGTRLTVT.

This clone was observed a handful of times. V is TRBV25-1 and J is TRBJ2-7; 10 positions match TRBD1. The CDR3 totals 14 residues. After removal of 8 bases from V and 2 bases from J, the junction contained 6 bases not matched to a gene. CDR1 is MGHDK, CDR2 SYGVNS, per germline. The CDR3 loop reads CASGLGQGPYEQYF. The CDR3 DNA follows: TGTGCCAGCGGCCTGGGACAGGGGCCCTACGAGCAGTACTTC.

This chain links TRBV15 with TRBJ1-4; possible D gene TRBD1, 5 bases. The CDR3 loop spans 15 amino acids. Trimming left V 5 bases short and J 6 bases short, with 16 bases between. Germline CDR1 is LNHNV and CDR2 is YYDKDF (reference sequence). This CDR3 reads CATSSFGREDEKLFF. In DNA form, the CDR3 reads TGTGCCACCAGCTCCTTTGGCAGGGAAGATGAAAAACTGTTTTTT. The full variable domain, completed using reference TRBV15 and TRBJ1-4, is DAMVIQNPRYQVTQFGKPVTLSCSQTLNHNVMYWYQQKSSQAPKLLFHYYDKDFNNEADTPDNFQSRRPNTSFCFLDIRSPGLGDTAMYLCATSSFGREDEKLFFGSGTQLSVL.

V usage is TRBV6-4 and J usage is TRBJ2-7; D might be TRBD1 (7 bases). In germline, CDR1 is MRHNA, CDR2 SNTAGT. Trimming removed 4 bases from V and 7 bases from J, with 14 bases in between. This CDR3 has 13 amino acids. CDR3 bases: TGTGCCAGCAGTGGCGGGACAGAGATAGAGCAGTACTTC. Its protein is CASSGGTEIEQYF.